The rows below give T cell receptor beta chains drawn from one sample of a study of blood T cells in healthy people across ages. TCRdb analysed the 5' RACE reads with MiXCR anew, one entry per CDR3 protein. The sample comprises around 800,000 distinct CDR3 sequences, roughly 25% of which are singletons, and over 2.5% rests with the top ten. The data were also submitted as part of a second study, on T cells of mothers and their children.

The specimen sequenced was blood. The origin of the receptors is a boy between 10 and 17 years old in good health. Each CDR3 is given with its conserved first and last residue.

j_call | v_call | cdr3_aa
TRBJ2-3 | TRBV28 | CASRSQRGTDTQYF
TRBJ2-5 | TRBV29-1 | CSVRGAEETQYF
TRBJ2-1 | TRBV29-1 | CSAKFPSYNEQFF
TRBJ1-6 | TRBV30 | CAWSETVYNSPLHF
TRBJ1-4 | TRBV18 | CASSPEGQAEKLFF
TRBJ1-1 | TRBV7-3 | CASSLIQGGEAFF
TRBJ1-5 | TRBV6-2/TRBV6-3 | CASSPLLGRDNQPQHF
TRBJ2-5 | TRBV18 | CASSPRNQETQYF
NA | TRBV5-1 | CASSEGHQPYEQYF
TRBJ1-1 | TRBV30 | CAWRPGRKGGSTEAFF
NA | TRBV7-3 | CASSPGDAETQYF
TRBJ1-5 | TRBV6-6 | CASSFMGQPQHF
TRBJ1-1 | TRBV24-1 | CATSDSLNTEAFF
TRBJ2-5 | TRBV20-1 | CSARGSGGPAQYF
TRBJ2-5 | TRBV2 | CASSREQETQYF
TRBJ1-3 | TRBV2 | CASSADRYSGNTIYF
TRBJ2-2 | TRBV7-3 | CASSLLNTGDTGELFF
TRBJ2-5 | TRBV7-2 | CASSLILTAGEGEAQYF
TRBJ1-2 | TRBV5-1 | CASSFSRGNYGYTF
TRBJ2-5 | TRBV4-2 | CASSLLLSRGQETQYF
TRBJ2-2 | TRBV20-1 | CSASRGRTGELFF
TRBJ2-2 | TRBV7-7 | CASSESAVNTGELFF
TRBJ2-5 | TRBV3-1 | CASSQASRQRIEETQYF
TRBJ2-4 | TRBV10-3 | CAISGETGGRDIQYF
TRBJ2-1 | TRBV7-8 | CASSLGPGGEQFF
TRBJ2-4 | TRBV20-1 | CSALTRSGGPKNIQYF
TRBJ2-1 | TRBV19 | CATSTSGRLQFF
TRBJ1-2 | TRBV30 | CAWSVLRADDYGYTF
TRBJ1-4 | TRBV3-1 | CASSNRVATNEKLFF
NA | TRBV25-1 | CASSAGLAAEQYF
TRBJ1-1 | TRBV27 | CASRRGGTEAFF
TRBJ2-3 | TRBV5-5 | CASSVGLAATDTQYF
TRBJ2-4 | TRBV5-1 | CASRTGTGQNIQYF
TRBJ1-2 | TRBV5-1 | CASSPLYDGYTF
TRBJ1-2 | TRBV30 | CAWDRSYGYTF
TRBJ2-2 | TRBV7-3 | CASSFLPAGGGTGELFF
TRBJ2-2 | TRBV15 | CATSQRGYENTGELFF
TRBJ2-5 | TRBV29-1 | CGVEAGDETQYF
TRBJ1-6 | TRBV6-1 | CASSGGRGPNSPLHF
TRBJ2-7 | TRBV12-3/TRBV12-4 | CASSAAGTVSYEQYF
TRBJ2-1 | TRBV10-2 | CASSQAGRPHNEQFF